This T cell receptor (beta chain) came from a study of blood T cell repertoires in COVID-19. Repertoires were generated with immunoSEQ multiplex PCR, while TCRdb's copy carries only in-frame clones and drops some. This table holds about 99,000 clones, about 91% found once. V lost 1 base to trimming and J lost 2 bases, with 17 bases between them. This CDR3 has 17 amino acids. Material: peripheral blood. The receptor was isolated from a human donor in a cohort sampled during active COVID-19. The V call is TRBV23-1, the J call TRBJ1-1; D uncertain. TRBV23-1 is identified as an open reading frame with a role that is uncertain. This chain's CDR3 is CASSQLVEPGTNTEAFF. The CDR3 DNA reads TGCGCCAGCAGTCAATTGGTCGAGCCAGGAACCAACACTGAAGCTTTCTTT.